This section outlines one T cell receptor (beta chain) sequence together with its context. Its antigen is unidentified. This CDR3 region has 14 residues. Germline CDR1 is ENHRY and CDR2 is SYGVKD. The V gene lost 10 bases and the J gene lost 1 base, with 17 bases spanning the gap. Participants comprised healthy donors of bone marrow. PCR primers comprised 60 Vbeta and 13 Jbeta primers. Assay used: immunoSEQ multiplex PCR; TCRdb lists only in-frame clones, some missing. Here the sample spans over 70,000 clones, about 70% being singletons. The data derive from a study of cytomegalovirus exposure and HLA in healthy donors. Notes on the study in general: Sequencing depth roughly uniform across donors was assumed in presence/absence analyses. Within the data, a cluster of highly shared sequence variants was likely a sequencing artifact.

Sequences were obtained from PBMCs. This TCR was sampled from a woman in her fifties or sixties in good health and CMV-seropositive. This chain connects TRBV10-3 to TRBJ2-7; D perhaps matches TRBD1 (5 bases). CDR3 sequence (DNA): TGTGCCACTGCATACATAGACAGATCCTACGAGCAGTACTTC. Amino acid sequence: CATAYIDRSYEQYF.